The clone carrying this TCR beta chain was counted between two and nine times. As yet, its antigen is unknown. The authors used template switching to add a universal primer site and gave cDNA unique molecular identifiers. TCRdb redid the calling of the 5' RACE reads with MiXCR, one entry per CDR3 protein. The sample has 1.5 million to 2 million distinct CDR3 sequences, around a third seen once. The record originates from a study of identical twins. Study-level findings and limits: Diverse VJ usage suggested most zero-insertion clonotypes were not invariant T cells. Fewer insertions characterized abundant cord blood beta clonotypes, whereas memory repertoires showed none.

CDR3 length equals 12 residues. Trimming took off 6 bases at V and 6 bases at J, with 14 bases between the two ends. From germline, CDR1 is DFQATT and CDR2 SNEGSKA (reference sequence). This chain uses TRBV20-1 with TRBJ1-2; D might be TRBD1 (5 bases). Sequencing was done on a sample of cord blood. This sequence was found in a newborn girl in good health. As DNA, the CDR3 is TGCAGTGCCGAAGGAGGACATCATGGCTACACCTTC. This encodes CSAEGGHHGYTF.